The clone carrying this T cell receptor beta chain was found many times. The antigen is undetermined. The CDR3 consists of 15 residues. Looked up from germline, CDR1 is DFQATT and CDR2 is SNEGSKA (reference sequence). Trimming stripped 5 bases from V and 0 bases from J, with 14 bases between. The data belong to a study of T-cell reconstitution after alpha-beta-depleted transplantation in children. General observations from the study: When one year had passed after transplant, most T-cell counts and diversity came from newly produced T cells.

Unique molecular identifiers were incorporated when the TCRbeta library was constructed. Each CDR3 protein gets one entry after TCRdb re-called the PCR reads with MiXCR. The sample lists 480,000 or so distinct CDR3 sequences, about 11% seen once, with 2% to 2.5% in the top ten. This sequence originates from a child aged 2-9 years with inherited bone marrow failure, due to receive a stem cell transplant. The chain has TRBV20-1 and TRBJ2-1; no clear D. The sequences come from PBMCs, collected before TCRalphabeta/CD19-depleted stem cell transplant. The CDR3 DNA follows: TGCAGTGCTGACAATGATGTGGCCTCCTACAATGAGCAGTTCTTC. Protein: CSADNDVASYNEQFF.